This T cell receptor beta chain appears in the sequencing data of a study of T-cell reconstitution after alpha-beta-depleted transplantation in children. The TCRbeta library was prepared with unique molecular identifiers. TCRdb reanalysed the PCR reads using MiXCR and keeps one entry per CDR3 protein. The sample consists of around 670,000 distinct CDR3 sequences, around 13% of them appearing once. This clonotype was picked up many times. Germline V lookup: CDR1 SQVTM, CDR2 ANQGSEA. The V gene lost 6 bases and the J gene lost 5 bases, with 11 bases spanning the gap. The CDR3 loop spans 11 amino acids. The sequence was obtained from a girl aged 2 to 10 with congenital amegakaryocytic thrombocytopenia, due to receive a stem cell transplant. The sequences come from PBMCs, collected before TCRalphabeta/CD19-depleted stem cell transplant. This rearrangement joins TRBV29-1 to TRBJ2-7; D remains unclear. CDR3 DNA sequence: TGCAGCGTGGCCTCGGGCAACGAGCAGTACTTC. This gives the protein CSVASGNEQYF.